One sample yielded the 6 T cell receptor beta chains listed below, sequenced in a study of identical twins. TCRdb reprocessed the 5' RACE reads via MiXCR and lists one record per CDR3 protein. The sample lists 1,800,000 or so distinct CDR3 sequences, about 32% occurring once. Sequencing was carried out using cord blood. Every receptor here comes from a newborn girl in good health.

This clonotype showed up just once. The chain uses TRBV5-1 and TRBJ2-1; possibly TRBD1 for D (6 bases). CDR1 and CDR2 from the germline V gene are SGHRS and YFSETQ. V shed 1 base and J shed 8 bases, with 13 bases lying between them. The CDR3 extends over 14 amino acids. For the CDR3, the DNA is TGCGCCAGCAGCTTGTGGGCAGGGGACCATGAGCAGTTCTTC. This codes for CASSLWAGDHEQFF. The full variable domain, in which reference TRBV5-1 and TRBJ2-1 provide the parts outside the CDR3, is KAGVTQTPRYLIKTRGQQVTLSCSPISGHRSVSWYQQTPGQGLQFLFEYFSETQRNKGNFPGRFSGRQFSNSRSEMNVSTLELGDSALYLCASSLWAGDHEQFFGPGTRLTVL.

This clonotype was counted only a few times. The chain couples TRBV3-1 to TRBJ2-1, with 15 bases aligning to TRBD2. Germline trimming cut 4 bases from V and 7 bases from J; bases unmatched to any gene: 5. CDR3 length equals 16 residues. Per the germline V gene, CDR1 is LGHDT and CDR2 is YNNKEL (reference sequence). The CDR3 protein is CASSRWTSGGANEQFF. The DNA for the CDR3 is TGTGCCAGCAGCCGGTGGACTAGCGGGGGGGCAAATGAGCAGTTCTTC.

V usage is TRBV21-1 and J usage is TRBJ1-2; TRBD1 is taken as the D call from the table, unchecked against the DNA. TRBV21-1 is noted as a pseudogene. The CDR3 spans 17 residues. The CDR3, as DNA: TGTGCCAGCAGCAAATTGCCAAGACAGGGGGCATCGTATGGCTACACCTTC. This codes for CASSKLPRQGASYGYTF.

This clonotype was detected ten times or more. The chain employs TRBV12-5 and TRBJ2-7; the D gene is possibly TRBD2 (5 bases). Trimming removed 3 bases from V and 0 bases from J, with 9 bases in between. Germline CDR1 reads LGHNT; CDR2 reads FRNRAP. There are 14 residues in the CDR3. The CDR3 sequence: CASGLSGSSYEQYF. As DNA, the CDR3 is TGTGCTAGTGGTTTATCGGGGAGCTCCTACGAGCAGTACTTC.

In regard to this clonotype: A much larger clone lies one base from this, so it may be a read error. The CDR3: CASSYKGTSRHPYKQYF. DNA for the CDR3: TGTGCCAGCAGTTACAAAGGGACTAGCAGACACCCCTACAAGCAGTACTTC. V is TRBV6-2 or TRBV6-3 and J is TRBJ2-7, with TRBD2 matching 9 bases. This CDR3 is 17 amino acids long. Germline CDR1 and CDR2: MNHEY and SVGEGT.

This clonotype appeared many times. V and J are TRBV27 and TRBJ1-1, with TRBD1 identical over 10 bases. CDR3 size: 14 residues. The J segment lost 4 bases and the V segment lost 6 bases, leaving 5 bases of the junction unmatched. Germline CDR1 and CDR2: MNHEY and SMNVEV (reference sequence). CDR3 DNA sequence: TGTGCCAGCAGCTTCCGGACAGGGGGCACTGAAGCTTTCTTT. It is translated as CASSFRTGGTEAFF.